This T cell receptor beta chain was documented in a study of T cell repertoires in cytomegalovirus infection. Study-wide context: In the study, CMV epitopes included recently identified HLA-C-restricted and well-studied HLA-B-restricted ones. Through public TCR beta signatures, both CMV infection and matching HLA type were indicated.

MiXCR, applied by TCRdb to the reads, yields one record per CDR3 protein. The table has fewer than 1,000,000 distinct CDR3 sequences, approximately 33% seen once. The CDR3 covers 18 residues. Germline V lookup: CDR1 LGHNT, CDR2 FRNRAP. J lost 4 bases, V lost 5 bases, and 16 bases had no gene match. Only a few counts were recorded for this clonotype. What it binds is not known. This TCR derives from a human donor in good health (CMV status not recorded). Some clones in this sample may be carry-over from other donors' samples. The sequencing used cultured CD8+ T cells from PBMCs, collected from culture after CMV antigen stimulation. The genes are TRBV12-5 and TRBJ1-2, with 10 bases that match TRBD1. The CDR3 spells CASGMTPGTGDPVYGYTF. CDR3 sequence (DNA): TGTGCTAGTGGTATGACACCCGGGACAGGGGACCCGGTCTATGGCTACACCTTC.